This TCR beta chain derives from a study of Graves' ophthalmopathy and Graves' hyperthyroidism. This clonotype has a single count. Beta-chain TCR CDR3 regions were amplified from RNA transcripts. Investigators did first-round RT-PCR with HTBI primers, then second-round multiplex PCR. TCRdb processed the multiplex PCR reads anew with MiXCR; each CDR3 protein has one entry. Of 150,000 or so distinct CDR3 sequences listed, less than 45% are singletons. Looked up from germline, CDR1 is MDHEN and CDR2 is SYDVKM. The CDR3 has 10 amino acids. Trimming stripped 6 bases from V and 14 bases from J, with 8 bases between.

The clonotype originates from a woman aged 40 to 50 with Graves' ophthalmopathy. The sequenced sample was peripheral blood. V and J are TRBV28 and TRBJ1-6; no clear D. In DNA form, the CDR3 reads TGTGCCAGCAGGGGCACGGCCCTCCACTTT. It translates to CASRGTALHF. Drawing the rest from reference TRBV28 and TRBJ1-6, the complete variable domain is DVKVTQSSRYLVKRTGEKVFLECVQDMDHENMFWYRQDPGLGLRLIYFSYDVKMKEKGDIPEGYSVSREKKERFSLILESASTNQTSMYLCASRGTALHFGNGTRLTVT.